Included here is one T cell receptor beta chain sequence, with context. Alongside a J-beta primer mix, a sample-barcoded 5' primer served in a second PCR lasting roughly 7 to 11 cycles. MiXCR, applied by TCRdb to the 5' RACE reads, yields one record per CDR3 protein. The table records around 1,800,000 distinct CDR3 sequences, roughly two fifths of them present only once. The data were taken from a study of blood T cells in healthy people across ages. Sequences were obtained from blood. This sequence was found in a human donor in good health.

The CDR3, as DNA: TGTGCCAGCAGTTTAGGACCTCAGGGGCGAAGTACAGATACGCAGTATTTT. It specifies CASSLGPQGRSTDTQYF. The genes are TRBV28 and TRBJ2-3, with D maybe TRBD1 (6 bases). V lost 2 bases, J lost 3 bases, and 18 bases lay in between. Looked up from germline, CDR1 is MDHEN and CDR2 is SYDVKM. The length of the CDR3 is 17 residues. Drawing the rest from reference TRBV28 and TRBJ2-3, the complete variable domain is DVKVTQSSRYLVKRTGEKVFLECVQDMDHENMFWYRQDPGLGLRLIYFSYDVKMKEKGDIPEGYSVSREKKERFSLILESASTNQTSMYLCASSLGPQGRSTDTQYFGPGTRLTVL.